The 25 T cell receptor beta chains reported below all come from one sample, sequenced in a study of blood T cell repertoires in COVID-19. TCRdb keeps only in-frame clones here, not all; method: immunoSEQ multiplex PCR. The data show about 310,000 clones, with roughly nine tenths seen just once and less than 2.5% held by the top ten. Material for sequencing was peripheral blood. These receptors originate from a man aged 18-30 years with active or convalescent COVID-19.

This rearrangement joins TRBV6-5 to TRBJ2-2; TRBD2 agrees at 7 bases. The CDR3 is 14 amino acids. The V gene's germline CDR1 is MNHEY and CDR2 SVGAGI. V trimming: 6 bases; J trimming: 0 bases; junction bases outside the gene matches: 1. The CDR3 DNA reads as TGTGCCAGCAGGCTAGCGGCGAACACCGGGGAGCTGTTTTTT. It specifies CASRLAANTGELFF.

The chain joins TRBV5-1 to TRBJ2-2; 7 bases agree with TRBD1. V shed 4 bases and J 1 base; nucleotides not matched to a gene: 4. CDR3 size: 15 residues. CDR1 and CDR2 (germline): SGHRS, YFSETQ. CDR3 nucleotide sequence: TGCGCCAGCAGCCTGCGACAGGGGAACACCGGGGAGCTGTTTTTT. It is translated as CASSLRQGNTGELFF. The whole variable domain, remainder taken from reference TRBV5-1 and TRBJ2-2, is KAGVTQTPRYLIKTRGQQVTLSCSPISGHRSVSWYQQTPGQGLQFLFEYFSETQRNKGNFPGRFSGRQFSNSRSEMNVSTLELGDSALYLCASSLRQGNTGELFFGEGSRLTVL.

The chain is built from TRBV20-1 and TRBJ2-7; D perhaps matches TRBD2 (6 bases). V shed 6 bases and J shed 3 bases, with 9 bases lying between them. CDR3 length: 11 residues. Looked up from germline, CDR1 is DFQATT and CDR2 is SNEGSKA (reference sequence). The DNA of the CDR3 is TGCAGTGCACGACTAGTCTACGAGCAGTACTTC. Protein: CSARLVYEQYF.

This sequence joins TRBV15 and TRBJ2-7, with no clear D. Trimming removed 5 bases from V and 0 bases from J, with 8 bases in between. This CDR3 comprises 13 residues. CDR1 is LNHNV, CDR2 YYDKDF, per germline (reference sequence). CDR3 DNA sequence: TGTGCCACCAGCTACACGTACTCCTACGAGCAGTACTTC. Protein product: CATSYTYSYEQYF.

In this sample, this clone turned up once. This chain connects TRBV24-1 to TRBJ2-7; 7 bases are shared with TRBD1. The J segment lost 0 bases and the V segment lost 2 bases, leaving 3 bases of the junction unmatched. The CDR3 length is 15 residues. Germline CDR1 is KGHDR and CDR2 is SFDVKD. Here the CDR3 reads CATSDSRTGSYEQYF. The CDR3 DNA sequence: TGTGCCACCAGTGATTCTCGGACAGGCTCCTACGAGCAGTACTTC.

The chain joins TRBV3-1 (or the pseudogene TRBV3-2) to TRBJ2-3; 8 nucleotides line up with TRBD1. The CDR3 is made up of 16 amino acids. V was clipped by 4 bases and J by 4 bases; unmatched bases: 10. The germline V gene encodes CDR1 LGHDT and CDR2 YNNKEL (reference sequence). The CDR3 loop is CASSLDRGDSPDTQYF. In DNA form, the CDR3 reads TGTGCCAGCAGCCTCGACAGGGGAGATAGTCCAGATACGCAGTATTTT.

The chain's CDR3 is CASSQEFHGTSSYNEQFF. The CDR3 DNA follows: TGCGCCAGCAGCCAAGAATTTCACGGGACTAGCTCCTACAATGAGCAGTTCTTC. The rearrangement uses TRBV4-1 and TRBJ2-1, with 8 bases lining up with TRBD2. Germline CDR1 is MGHRA and CDR2 is YSYEKL. Trimming removed 0 bases from V and 0 bases from J; junction bases left unmatched: 7. This CDR3 has 18 amino acids.

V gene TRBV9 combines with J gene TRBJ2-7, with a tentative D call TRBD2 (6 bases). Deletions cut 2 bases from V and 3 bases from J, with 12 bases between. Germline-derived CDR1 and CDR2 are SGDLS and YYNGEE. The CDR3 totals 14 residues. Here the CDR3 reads CASSVGAGFYEQYF. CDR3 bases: TGTGCCAGCAGCGTTGGCGCGGGATTCTACGAGCAGTACTTC.

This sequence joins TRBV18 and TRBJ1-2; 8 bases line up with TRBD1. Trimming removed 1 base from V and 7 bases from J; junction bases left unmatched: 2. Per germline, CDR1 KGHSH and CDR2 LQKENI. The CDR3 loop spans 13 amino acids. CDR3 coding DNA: TGTGCCAGCTCACCACGGACAGGGACTGGCTACACCTTC. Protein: CASSPRTGTGYTF.

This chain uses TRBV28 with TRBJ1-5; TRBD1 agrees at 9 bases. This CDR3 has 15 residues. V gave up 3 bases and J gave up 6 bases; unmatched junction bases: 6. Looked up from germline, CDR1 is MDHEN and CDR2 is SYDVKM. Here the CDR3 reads CASSLTTGGSQPQHF. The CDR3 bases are TGTGCCAGCAGTTTGACGACAGGGGGGTCTCAGCCCCAGCATTTT.

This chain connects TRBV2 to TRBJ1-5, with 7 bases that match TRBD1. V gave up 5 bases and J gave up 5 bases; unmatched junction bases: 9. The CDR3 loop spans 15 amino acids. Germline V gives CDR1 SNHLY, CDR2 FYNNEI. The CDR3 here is CASSNSRTGYQPQHF. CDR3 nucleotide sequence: TGTGCCAGCAGTAACTCGAGGACAGGTTATCAGCCCCAGCATTTT. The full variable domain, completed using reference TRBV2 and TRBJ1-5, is EPEVTQTPSHQVTQMGQEVILRCVPISNHLYFYWYRQILGQKVEFLVSFYNNEISEKSEIFDDQFSVERPDGSNFTLKIRSTKLEDSAMYFCASSNSRTGYQPQHFGDGTRLSIL.

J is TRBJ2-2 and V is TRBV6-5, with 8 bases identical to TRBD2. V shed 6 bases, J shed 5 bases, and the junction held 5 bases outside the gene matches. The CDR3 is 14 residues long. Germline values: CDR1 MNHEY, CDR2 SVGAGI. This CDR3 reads CASRNSGETGELFF. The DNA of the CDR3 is TGTGCCAGCAGAAATAGCGGGGAAACCGGGGAGCTGTTTTTT.

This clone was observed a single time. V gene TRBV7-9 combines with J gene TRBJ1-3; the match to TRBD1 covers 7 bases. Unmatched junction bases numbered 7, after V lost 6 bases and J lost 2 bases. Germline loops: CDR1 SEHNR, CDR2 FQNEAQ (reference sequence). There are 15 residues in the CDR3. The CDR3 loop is CASRTGLGTGNTIYF. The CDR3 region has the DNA TGTGCCAGCAGGACAGGGTTGGGGACTGGAAACACCATATATTTT.

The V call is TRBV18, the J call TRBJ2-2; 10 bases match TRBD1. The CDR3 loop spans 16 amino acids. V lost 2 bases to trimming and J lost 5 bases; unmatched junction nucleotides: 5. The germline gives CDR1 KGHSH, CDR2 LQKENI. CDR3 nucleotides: TGTGCCAGCTCACCAAGGGGACAGGGGCGTACCGGGGAGCTGTTTTTT. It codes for CASSPRGQGRTGELFF.

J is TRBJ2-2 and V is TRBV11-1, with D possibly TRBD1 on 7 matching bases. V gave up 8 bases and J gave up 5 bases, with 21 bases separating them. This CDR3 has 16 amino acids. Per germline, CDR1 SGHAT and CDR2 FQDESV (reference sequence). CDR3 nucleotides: TGTGCCAGCTGCAATTTACAGGGGAGGAGGACCGGGGAGCTGTTTTTT. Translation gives CASCNLQGRRTGELFF.

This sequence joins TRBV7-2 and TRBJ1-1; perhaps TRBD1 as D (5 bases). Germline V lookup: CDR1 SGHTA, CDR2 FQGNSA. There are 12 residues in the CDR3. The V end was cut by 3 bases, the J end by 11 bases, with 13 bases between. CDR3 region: CASSFDRLRAFF. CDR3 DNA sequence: TGTGCCAGCAGCTTCGACAGACTCAGGGCTTTCTTT. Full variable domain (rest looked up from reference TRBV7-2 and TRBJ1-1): GAGVSQSPSNKVTEKGKDVELRCDPISGHTALYWYRQSLGQGLEFLIYFQGNSAPDKSGLPSDRFSAERTGGSVSTLTIQRTQQEDSAVYLCASSFDRLRAFFGQGTRLTVV.

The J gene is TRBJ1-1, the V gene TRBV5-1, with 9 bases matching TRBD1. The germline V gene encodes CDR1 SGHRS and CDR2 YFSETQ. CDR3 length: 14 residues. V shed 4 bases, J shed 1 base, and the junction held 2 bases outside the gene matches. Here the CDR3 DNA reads TGCGCCAGCAGCCCGGACAGGGGGAACACTGAAGCTTTCTTT. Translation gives CASSPDRGNTEAFF.

The CDR3 loop reads CASSPQGRGRPNQPQHF. The CDR3 DNA reads as TGTGCCAGCAGTCCACAGGGGAGAGGGCGACCCAATCAGCCCCAGCATTTT. The gene calls are TRBV6-2 or TRBV6-3 and TRBJ1-5; 7 bases agree with TRBD1. V was clipped by 5 bases and J by 3 bases; unmatched bases: 13. Germline V gene sequence: CDR1 MNHEY, CDR2 SVGEGT. The length of the CDR3 is 17 residues.

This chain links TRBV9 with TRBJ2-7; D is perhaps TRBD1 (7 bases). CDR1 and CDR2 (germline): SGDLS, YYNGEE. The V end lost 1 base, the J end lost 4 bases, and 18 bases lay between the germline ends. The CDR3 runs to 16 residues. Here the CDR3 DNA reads TGTGCCAGCAGCGTACTTCCCAGGGGGGAGCTTTACGAGCAGTACTTC. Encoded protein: CASSVLPRGELYEQYF.

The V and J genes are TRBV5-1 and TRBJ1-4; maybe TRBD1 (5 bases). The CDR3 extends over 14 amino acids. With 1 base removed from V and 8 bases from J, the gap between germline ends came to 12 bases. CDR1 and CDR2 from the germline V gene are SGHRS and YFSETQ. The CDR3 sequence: CASSLRGGGEKLFF. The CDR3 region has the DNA TGCGCCAGCAGCTTGCGGGGGGGAGGAGAAAAACTGTTTTTT.

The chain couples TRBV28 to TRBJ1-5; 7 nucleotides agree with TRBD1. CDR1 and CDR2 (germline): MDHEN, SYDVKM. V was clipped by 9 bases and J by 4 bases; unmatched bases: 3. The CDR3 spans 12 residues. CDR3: CASKGANQPQHF. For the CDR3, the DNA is TGTGCCAGTAAGGGGGCGAATCAGCCCCAGCATTTT.

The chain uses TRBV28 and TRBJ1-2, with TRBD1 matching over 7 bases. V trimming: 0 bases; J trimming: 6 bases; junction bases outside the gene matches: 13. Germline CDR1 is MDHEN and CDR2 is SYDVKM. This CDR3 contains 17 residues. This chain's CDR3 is CASSLWIEQGSGDGYTF. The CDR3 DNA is TGTGCCAGCAGTTTATGGATAGAACAGGGGAGCGGCGATGGCTACACCTTC.

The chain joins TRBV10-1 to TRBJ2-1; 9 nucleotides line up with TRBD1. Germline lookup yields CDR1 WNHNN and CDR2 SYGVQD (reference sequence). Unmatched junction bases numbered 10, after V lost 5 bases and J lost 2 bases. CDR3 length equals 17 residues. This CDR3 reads CASSSNRDRATYNEQFF. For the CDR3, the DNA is TGCGCCAGCAGTAGCAACCGGGACAGGGCGACCTACAATGAGCAGTTCTTC.

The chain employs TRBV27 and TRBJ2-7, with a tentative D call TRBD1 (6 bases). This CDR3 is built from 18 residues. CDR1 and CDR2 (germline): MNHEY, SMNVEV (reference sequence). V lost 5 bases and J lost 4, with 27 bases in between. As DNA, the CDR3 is TGTGCCAGCAGTGGATCACTCTCAACAGGGAGTGTTATGTACGAGCAGTACTTC. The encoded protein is CASSGSLSTGSVMYEQYF.

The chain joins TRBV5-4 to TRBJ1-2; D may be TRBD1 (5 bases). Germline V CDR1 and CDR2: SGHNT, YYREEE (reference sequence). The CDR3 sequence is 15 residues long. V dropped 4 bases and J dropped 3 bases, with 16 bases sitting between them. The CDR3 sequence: CASSQQAPPYYGYTF. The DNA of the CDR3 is TGTGCCAGCAGCCAACAGGCCCCCCCGTACTATGGCTACACCTTC. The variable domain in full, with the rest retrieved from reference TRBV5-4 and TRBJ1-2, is ETGVTQSPTHLIKTRGQQVTLRCSSQSGHNTVSWYQQALGQGPQFIFQYYREEENGRGNFPPRFSGLQFPNYSSELNVNALELDDSALYLCASSQQAPPYYGYTFGSGTRLTVV.